This T cell receptor (beta chain) was sequenced for a study of T cell repertoires in cytomegalovirus infection. TCRdb ran MiXCR on the reads and lists one entry per CDR3 protein. The sample includes more than 400,000 distinct CDR3 sequences, approximately 25% of them seen just once. The CDR3 consists of 14 residues. Germline-derived CDR1 and CDR2 are SGHTA and FQGNSA. Trimming took off 5 bases at V and 6 bases at J, with 16 bases between the two ends. At least ten counts were recorded for this clonotype. This TCR derives from a human donor in good health (CMV status not recorded). Some clones in this sample may be carry-over from other donors' samples. The chain carries TRBV7-2 and TRBJ1-1, with D possibly matching TRBD1 (5 bases). Sequenced input: PBMCs. CDR3 nucleotide sequence: TGTGCCAGCAGCATGGGTGGGGGAGCGGCTGAAGCTTTCTTT. This sequence encodes CASSMGGGAAEAFF.